The TCR beta chain described here comes from a study of technical replicates of blood from several donors. Some clones are missing from TCRdb's copy, which holds only in-frame ones; the method was immunoSEQ multiplex PCR. The sample includes tens of thousands of clones, 85% to 95% of them seen just once. Input material: T cells isolated from PBMCs. The receptor's source is a human donor in good health.

In DNA form, the CDR3 reads TGCGCCAGCAGCGCGGCCCCGGGACACCTCAACACTGAAGCTTTCTTT. Encoded protein: CASSAAPGHLNTEAFF. This chain connects TRBV5-1 to TRBJ1-1, with D perhaps matching TRBD1 (6 bases). The CDR3 runs 16 residues. V was pared by 4 bases and J by 2 bases, with 18 bases between. Germline loops: CDR1 SGHRS, CDR2 YFSETQ.